This paragraph reports one T cell receptor (beta chain). These data belong to a study of T cell responses to AZD1222 COVID-19 vaccine. The germline V gene has CDR1 LNHDA and CDR2 SQIVND (reference sequence). V shed 7 bases and J shed 4 bases, with 20 bases lying between them. This CDR3 comprises 15 residues. Here immunoSEQ multiplex PCR was the method, and the copy in TCRdb shows in-frame clones only, minus some. The table includes more than 150,000 clones, around 92% detected once. The sequencing here drew on peripheral blood, taken 28 days after the second AZD1222 dose. The genes are TRBV19 and TRBJ2-7, with D tentatively TRBD1 (5 bases). This TCR was sampled from an adult who received the AZD1222 COVID-19 vaccine. CDR3 nucleotide sequence: TGTGCCAGTACCGATGGGGCAGGTGATTTATACGAGCAGTACTTC. Its protein product is CASTDGAGDLYEQYF.